The T cell receptor (beta chain) described here comes from a study of OX40 agonist ivuxolimab in advanced cancers. Study summary: Antecedent anti-PD-1, anti-PD-L1 or anti-CTLA-4 therapy was permissible, with under 50% having received some.

A word on this clone: Its antigen is unidentified.

The protocol was immunoSEQ multiplex PCR, while the TCRdb copy is restricted to in-frame clones and leaves out a portion. The sample lists roughly 75,000 clones, roughly nine tenths seen once, with about 0.4% in the top ten. Study-level points and caveats: The authors also found low normalized T-cell clonal expansion in some nonresponders. Patients with a partial response at 0.1-3.0 mg/kg had among the lowest clonal expansion.

Sequencing was performed on CD4+ or CD8+ T cells sorted from blood, taken in a trial of the OX40 agonist ivuxolimab. The clonotype originates from an adult with an advanced solid tumor such as melanoma, head and neck, liver or kidney cancer.

The CDR3 reads CASSHTDRVYEQYF. The CDR3 region has the DNA TGTGCCAGCAGCCATACGGACAGAGTATACGAGCAGTACTTC. This chain connects TRBV5-4 to TRBJ2-7, with TRBD1 as a possible D gene (6 bases). The CDR3 is 14 residues long. Germline V CDR1 and CDR2: SGHNT, YYREEE (reference sequence). V dropped 4 bases and J dropped 4 bases, with 15 bases sitting between them.